This is a list of T cell receptor beta chains from one sample in a study of T cell responses to AZD1222 COVID-19 vaccine. TCRdb's table, derived via immunoSEQ multiplex PCR, lists solely in-frame clones and lacks some. The sample lists 99,000 or so clones; over 75% were seen once. The starting material was peripheral blood, obtained on day 0 of AZD1222 vaccination. These receptors originate from an adult in good health. Each CDR3 is given with its conserved first and last residue. The D gene is left open where the match is weak. Size is omitted from some rows. Given values are once, few, many or a class for expanded clones.

v_gene: TRBV11-3
j_gene: TRBJ2-1
d_gene: NA
abundance: NA
CDR3nt: TGTGCCAGCAGCCCCCTCGGGGGTTCAGGCAATGAGCAGTTCTTC
CDR3aa: CASSPLGGSGNEQFF

v_gene: TRBV5-1
j_gene: TRBJ2-1
d_gene: NA
abundance: NA
CDR3nt: TGCGCCAGCGGCCTCGGAGGGGTGGGGGCCCTCAATGAGCAGTTCTTC
CDR3aa: CASGLGGVGALNEQFF

v_gene: TRBV21-1
j_gene: TRBJ2-7
d_gene: NA
abundance: NA
CDR3nt: TGTGCCAGCAGCAAGGGACATCATGGCCCCTACGAGCAGTACTTC
CDR3aa: CASSKGHHGPYEQYF

v_gene: TRBV5-1
j_gene: TRBJ1-4
d_gene: TRBD1
abundance: NA
CDR3nt: TGCGCCAGCAGCTTGGCAGGGACAGGGTATGAAAAACTGTTTTTT
CDR3aa: CASSLAGTGYEKLFF

v_gene: TRBV5-1
j_gene: TRBJ1-2
d_gene: TRBD1
abundance: NA
CDR3nt: TGCGCCAGCAGCGTCGGGACAGGAACAAACTATGGCTACACCTTC
CDR3aa: CASSVGTGTNYGYTF

v_gene: TRBV2
j_gene: TRBJ1-5
d_gene: NA
abundance: NA
CDR3nt: TGTGCCAGCAAAGCCGATAGCAATCAGCCCCAGCATTTT
CDR3aa: CASKADSNQPQHF

v_gene: TRBV11-3
j_gene: TRBJ2-1
d_gene: TRBD2
abundance: few
CDR3nt: TGTGCCAGCAGCTTGAGTGGGGGGGTTAATGAGCAGTTCTTC
CDR3aa: CASSLSGGVNEQFF

v_gene: TRBV6-5
j_gene: TRBJ1-2
d_gene: NA
abundance: NA
CDR3nt: TGTGCCAGCAGTAGGACAGAGCACTATGGCTACACCTTC
CDR3aa: CASSRTEHYGYTF

v_gene: TRBV9
j_gene: TRBJ2-7
d_gene: TRBD1
abundance: NA
CDR3nt: TGTGCCAGCAGCCAAGGACAGGGTCCCTACGAGCAGTACTTC
CDR3aa: CASSQGQGPYEQYF

v_gene: TRBV27
j_gene: TRBJ2-5
d_gene: NA
abundance: NA
CDR3nt: TGTGCCAGCAGTTTATCAGGGAGCTGGCAGACCCAGTACTTC
CDR3aa: CASSLSGSWQTQYF

v_gene: TRBV7-8
j_gene: TRBJ1-2
d_gene: NA
abundance: NA
CDR3nt: TGTGCCAGCAGCCCCTGGGGGGGGGTTCGGAACTATGGCTACACCTTC
CDR3aa: CASSPWGGVRNYGYTF

v_gene: TRBV6-5
j_gene: TRBJ1-3
d_gene: NA
abundance: NA
CDR3nt: TGTGCCAGCAGTTACGCAGGTCTCTCTGGAAACACCATATATTTT
CDR3aa: CASSYAGLSGNTIYF

v_gene: TRBV19
j_gene: TRBJ1-2
d_gene: NA
abundance: NA
CDR3nt: TGTGCCAGTAGTATAAGTGTCTTGGAGTATGGCTACACCTTC
CDR3aa: CASSISVLEYGYTF

v_gene: TRBV3-1/TRBV3-2
j_gene: TRBJ2-5
d_gene: NA
abundance: NA
CDR3nt: TGTGCCAGCAGCCAAGATAGGCTAGTGGGTTGGATGGAGACCCAGTACTTC
CDR3aa: CASSQDRLVGWMETQYF